Shown below are 16 T cell receptor beta chains from a single sample sequenced in a study of T-cell reconstitution after alpha-beta-depleted transplantation in children. TCRbeta library construction was performed incorporating unique molecular identifiers. TCRdb used MiXCR to reprocess the PCR reads, holding one entry per CDR3 protein. Here the sample spans 700,000 to 950,000 distinct CDR3 sequences, roughly 16% being singletons. Material: PBMCs, mostly from graft donor cells, obtained 360 days after TCRalphabeta/CD19-depleted stem cell transplant. Receptor source: a male patient younger than 18 who had a stem cell transplant for acute lymphoblastic leukemia, so the T cells may come from the graft donor.

This clonotype has more than one count but fewer than ten. The CDR3 loop is CASSLGSPVDEQYF. The CDR3 DNA follows: TGTGCCAGCAGCTTAGGAAGCCCGGTAGACGAGCAGTACTTC. The chain recombines TRBV13 with TRBJ2-7, with unresolved D. Germline V lookup: CDR1 PRHDT, CDR2 FYEKMQ (reference sequence). The CDR3 extends over 14 amino acids. V lost 0 bases and J 5 bases, leaving 11 bases between the germline ends.

This clonotype was seen a handful of times. V gene TRBV29-1 combines with J gene TRBJ2-5; D not certain. Trimming removed 4 bases from V and 2 bases from J, with 20 bases in between. The CDR3 contains 16 residues. CDR1 and CDR2 from the germline V gene are SQVTM and ANQGSEA. The CDR3 here is CSVVQTFGKMQETQYF. The CDR3 region has the DNA TGCAGCGTTGTCCAGACATTTGGCAAAATGCAAGAGACCCAGTACTTC.

This clonotype was seen more than once but under ten times. The rearrangement joins TRBV29-1 to TRBJ2-2; D is perhaps TRBD2 (6 bases). V was cut by 2 bases and J by 0 bases, with 10 bases left in between. The CDR3 runs 15 residues. CDR1 is SQVTM, CDR2 ANQGSEA, per germline. The CDR3: CSVECAGSNTGELFF. CDR3 sequence (DNA): TGCAGCGTTGAATGTGCGGGGTCGAACACCGGGGAGCTGTTTTTT.

This clonotype has just a few counts. The V call is TRBV4-1, the J call TRBJ2-1, with 8 bases fitting TRBD1. The germline CDR1 and CDR2 sequences are MGHRA and YSYEKL. The CDR3 consists of 18 residues. Germline trimming cut 4 bases from V and 0 bases from J; bases unmatched to any gene: 11. Here the CDR3 DNA reads TGCGCCAGCAGCCGAATCATTGGACAGGGCTCCTCCTACAATGAGCAGTTCTTC. Its translation is CASSRIIGQGSSYNEQFF.

This clonotype was observed a few times. The chain links TRBV24-1 to TRBJ2-1, with 8 bases identical to TRBD1. Germline V gene data show CDR1 as KGHDR and CDR2 as SFDVKD. The V segment lost 3 bases and the J segment 7 bases; nucleotides outside the gene matches: 7. The CDR3 is made up of 15 amino acids. The CDR3 is CATSDPGQGGNEQFF. The CDR3 nucleotides are TGTGCCACCAGTGATCCCGGACAGGGTGGGAATGAGCAGTTCTTC.

CDR3 protein: CASSLTAGGTQYF. CDR3 nucleotide sequence: TGTGCCAGCAGCTTAACGGCGGGAGGTACGCAGTATTTT. This sequence joins TRBV7-3 and TRBJ2-3, with TRBD2 matching over 8 bases. The V gene's germline CDR1 is SGHTA and CDR2 FQGTGA. The V and J ends lost 0 bases and 8 bases, in that order; junction bases with no gene match: 1. The CDR3 has 13 residues.

This clonotype was found a few times. The chain uses TRBV11-2 and TRBJ2-7; the match to TRBD2 covers 10 bases. The V segment lost 6 bases and the J segment 4 bases; nucleotides outside the gene matches: 9. CDR3 length: 15 residues. Germline-derived CDR1 and CDR2 are SGHAT and FQNNGV. The CDR3 sequence is CASRTISGRMYEQYF. The CDR3, as DNA: TGTGCCAGCAGGACCATTAGCGGGAGGATGTACGAGCAGTACTTC.

The CDR3 nucleotides are TGTGCCTGGAGTACTCAGAGTTATAGCACAGATACGCAGTATTTT. It specifies CAWSTQSYSTDTQYF. The chain combines TRBV30 with TRBJ2-3; D gene ambiguous. The CDR3 has 15 amino acids. With 2 bases removed from V and 0 bases from J, the gap between germline ends came to 12 bases. Germline V lookup: CDR1 GTSNPN, CDR2 SVGIG (reference sequence).

This clonotype appeared a single time. One junction end does not reproduce the germline sequence, and a read error may be involved. The chain links TRBV18 to TRBJ2-2, with D perhaps given as TRBD1 or TRBD2 (5 bases each). The CDR3 totals 13 residues. Looked up from germline, CDR1 is KGHSH and CDR2 is LQKENI. The CDR3: CASSPRDAGELFF. The CDR3 nucleotides are TGTGCCAGCTCCCCACGGGACGCCGGGGAGCTGTTTTTT.

The table lists this clonotype with a few counts. The chain has TRBV4-2 and TRBJ2-1; D remains unclear. Trimming shortened V by 4 bases and J by 9 bases, and 16 bases separated the two germline ends. Germline values: CDR1 LGHNA, CDR2 YNFKEQ. CDR3 size: 14 residues. CDR3 DNA: TGTGCCAGCAGCCCTCTGGATCCTTTCGGTGAGCAGTTCTTC. It translates to CASSPLDPFGEQFF.

V and J are TRBV2 and TRBJ2-3; the D is unclear. There are 15 residues in the CDR3. The germline CDR1 and CDR2 sequences are SNHLY and FYNNEI. Trimming took 5 bases from V and 1 from J, leaving 13 bases between them. CDR3 protein: CASSRAAYRTDTQYF. In DNA form, the CDR3 reads TGTGCCAGCAGTCGAGCTGCATACCGCACAGATACGCAGTATTTT.

This clonotype came up a few times. The V and J genes are TRBV5-1 and TRBJ2-1, with a weak D call TRBD1 (5 bases). Trimming pared 1 base from V and 6 bases from J, leaving 17 bases between. Germline V CDR1 and CDR2: SGHRS, YFSETQ. The CDR3 consists of 16 residues. CDR3 DNA sequence: TGCGCCAGCAGCTTGTTGTTTCCAGGAAGGGGCAATGAGCAGTTCTTC. Amino acids: CASSLLFPGRGNEQFF. The entire variable domain, with the rest obtained from reference TRBV5-1 and TRBJ2-1, is as follows: KAGVTQTPRYLIKTRGQQVTLSCSPISGHRSVSWYQQTPGQGLQFLFEYFSETQRNKGNFPGRFSGRQFSNSRSEMNVSTLELGDSALYLCASSLLFPGRGNEQFFGPGTRLTVL.

The chain combines TRBV5-1 with TRBJ1-1; D uncertain. The CDR3 extends over 15 amino acids. V shed 4 bases and J shed 0 bases, with 13 bases lying between them. Germline V gene sequence: CDR1 SGHRS, CDR2 YFSETQ. The chain's CDR3 is CASSPRLVMNTEAFF. In DNA form, the CDR3 reads TGCGCCAGCAGCCCCCGGCTTGTTATGAACACTGAAGCTTTCTTT.

This clonotype was seen more than once but under ten times. V and J are TRBV20-1 and TRBJ1-4; D ambiguous. CDR1 is DFQATT, CDR2 SNEGSKA, per germline (reference sequence). The V and J ends lost 3 bases and 7 bases respectively, with 6 bases between them. CDR3 length: 11 amino acids. CDR3 DNA sequence: TGCAGTGCTAGGAACCGTGAAAAACTGTTTTTT. The encoded protein is CSARNREKLFF.

This clonotype was counted at least ten times. The rearrangement joins TRBV12-3 or TRBV12-4 to TRBJ2-4; D not certain. V shed 1 base and J shed 5 bases, with 3 bases lying between them. This CDR3 contains 12 residues. CDR3 protein: CASSLVENIQYF. CDR3 nucleotides: TGTGCCAGCAGTTTAGTTGAAAACATTCAGTACTTC.

The chain links TRBV12-3 or TRBV12-4 to TRBJ1-2; no clear D gene. CDR3 size: 14 residues. Deletions cut 1 base from V and 4 bases from J, with 10 bases between. The CDR3 loop reads CASSLGVEGYGYTF. As DNA, the CDR3 is TGTGCCAGCAGTTTAGGGGTAGAGGGCTATGGCTACACCTTC.